This TCR beta chain originates from a study of shared clonotypes between healthy human individuals. At deep level, the assay was performed. The table came from immunoSEQ multiplex PCR; TCRdb's copy has only in-frame clones and leaves some out. The sample includes 2 million or so clones, around 96% seen only once; the top ten take more than 0.95%. From germline, CDR1 is LNHDA and CDR2 SQIVND (reference sequence). V was cut by 4 bases and J by 5 bases, with 18 bases left in between. This CDR3 spans 16 amino acids. Cells designated naive CD8 were CD45RO-negative and were positively selected for CCR7, with terminally differentiated effector memory CD45RA+ cells excluded.

The origin of this receptor is a man between 18 and 29 years old in good health. This rearrangement joins TRBV19 to TRBJ1-5; perhaps TRBD1 as D (5 bases). Sequenced material: naive CD8+ T cells sorted from blood. The DNA for the CDR3 is TGTGCCAGTAGTACCTATACCGGGACGGAACATCAGCCCCAGCATTTT. It specifies CASSTYTGTEHQPQHF.